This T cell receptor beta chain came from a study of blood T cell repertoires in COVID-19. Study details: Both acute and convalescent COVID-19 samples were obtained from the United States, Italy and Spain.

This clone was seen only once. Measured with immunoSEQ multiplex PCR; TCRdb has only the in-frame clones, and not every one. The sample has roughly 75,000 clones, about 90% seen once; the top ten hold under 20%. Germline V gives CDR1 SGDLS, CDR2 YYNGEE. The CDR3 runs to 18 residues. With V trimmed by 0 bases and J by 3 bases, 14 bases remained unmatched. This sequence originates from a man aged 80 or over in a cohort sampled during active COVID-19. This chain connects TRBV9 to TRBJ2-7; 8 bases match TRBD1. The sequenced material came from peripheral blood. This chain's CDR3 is CASSVGSPTGQGDYEQYF. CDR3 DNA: TGTGCCAGCAGCGTAGGTTCCCCAACCGGACAGGGTGACTACGAGCAGTACTTC.